Listed below are T cell receptor beta chains from one sample, sequenced in a study of CD8+ T cells in alopecia areata. Assay used: immunoSEQ multiplex PCR; TCRdb lists only in-frame clones, some missing. This table has around 34,000 clones, approximately 60% appearing once. The source material was NKG2D-high CD8+ T cells sorted from blood. The source of these receptors is a human donor with alopecia areata. The CDR3 runs from the conserved cysteine through the conserved F or W. The D gene is left open where the match is weak. Clone size, where shown, is once, few, many, or a class for clones that have expanded.

clone_size	d_call	v_call	j_call	cdr3_aa	cdr3_nt
few	TRBD1	TRBV12-5	TRBJ1-1	CASGTGWGTEAFF	TGTGCTAGTGGGACAGGGTGGGGAACTGAAGCTTTCTTT
-	-	TRBV6-4	TRBJ2-1	CASSEGRGNEQFF	TGTGCCAGCAGTGAAGGAAGGGGTAATGAGCAGTTCTTC
-	TRBD2	TRBV9	TRBJ2-5	CASSPSGGQETQYF	TGTGCCAGCAGCCCTAGCGGGGGACAAGAGACCCAGTACTTC
-	-	TRBV2	TRBJ1-2	CASTERLF	TGTGCCAGCACCGAGAGGCTCTTC
-	-	TRBV7-2	TRBJ2-1	CASSLVGRSYNGQFF	TGTGCCAGCAGCTTAGTGGGGCGGTCCTACAATGGGCAGTTCTTC
-	-	TRBV7-9	TRBJ1-1	CASSFGSGWTEAFF	TGTGCCAGCAGCTTTGGATCGGGTTGGACTGAAGCTTTCTTT
medium-sized	-	TRBV10-3	TRBJ2-7	CAISRPGQESYEQYF	TGTGCCATCAGCAGACCGGGACAAGAATCCTACGAGCAGTACTTC
-	TRBD1	TRBV28	TRBJ2-7	CASSVTGAPYEQYF	TGTGCCAGCAGCGTCACAGGGGCCCCCTACGAGCAGTACTTC
-	TRBD1	TRBV7-9	TRBJ2-7	CASSSMRLMDREVYEQYF	TGTGCCAGCAGCTCGATGCGGTTGATGGACAGGGAGGTCTACGAGCAGTACTTC
-	-	TRBV27	TRBJ2-2	CASSLRTGTGELFF	TGTGCCAGCAGTTTACGTACAGGGACCGGGGAGCTGTTTTTT
-	-	TRBV6-6	TRBJ2-2	CASSYLGELFF	TGTGCCAGCAGTTACCTAGGCGAGCTGTTTTTT
-	-	TRBV9	TRBJ2-1	CASSVADAPRSANEQFF	TGTGCCAGCAGCGTAGCAGACGCGCCTCGCTCCGCCAATGAGCAGTTCTTC
-	TRBD2	TRBV6-6	TRBJ2-1	CASSPSGRAYNEQFF	TGTGCCAGCAGTCCAAGCGGGAGGGCCTACAATGAGCAGTTCTTC
-	-	TRBV4-3	TRBJ2-5	CASSQDGDTGETQYF	TGCGCCAGCAGCCAAGATGGAGATACGGGGGAGACCCAGTACTTC
once	-	TRBV4-3	TRBJ2-3	CASSQVGTSADTQYF	TGCGCCAGCAGCCAAGTGGGGACGAGCGCAGATACGCAGTATTTT
-	-	TRBV5-1	TRBJ1-5	CASTGRSDSNQPQHF	TGCGCCAGCACCGGCAGGTCAGATAGCAATCAGCCCCAGCATTTT
few	TRBD1	TRBV28	TRBJ2-1	CASSRNGQGGEYEQFF	TGTGCCAGCAGCAGAAATGGACAGGGGGGAGAGTATGAGCAGTTCTTC
-	-	TRBV27	TRBJ2-1	CASRQGGSYNEQFF	TGTGCCAGCAGACAGGGGGGGTCCTACAATGAGCAGTTCTTC
-	TRBD1	TRBV27	TRBJ2-7	CASSPGTGGSYEQYF	TGTGCCAGCAGTCCGGGGACAGGGGGCTCCTACGAGCAGTACTTC
few	-	TRBV6-4	TRBJ2-6	CASSEVAGITSGANVLTF	TGTGCCAGCAGTGAAGTGGCAGGGATTACTTCTGGGGCCAACGTCCTGACTTTC
few	-	TRBV6-6	TRBJ1-4	CASRPAGGREKLFF	TGTGCCAGCAGGCCGGCCGGGGGTCGTGAAAAACTGTTTTTT
-	TRBD2	TRBV7-2	TRBJ2-1	CASSSIAGGNNEQFF	TGTGCCAGCAGCTCGATAGCGGGAGGGAACAATGAGCAGTTCTTC
few	-	TRBV28	TRBJ2-7	CASSFSGHYEQYF	TGTGCCAGCAGTTTCTCTGGTCATTACGAGCAGTACTTC
-	TRBD1	TRBV7-2	TRBJ2-5	CASSFKLRQGGAETQYF	TGTGCCAGCAGCTTCAAGCTAAGACAGGGCGGTGCAGAGACCCAGTACTTC
few	-	TRBV7-6	TRBJ1-2	CASSLAEGGGDYGYTF	TGTGCCAGCAGCTTAGCGGAAGGGGGGGGAGACTATGGCTACACCTTC
-	-	TRBV29-1	TRBJ2-7	CSVEVGGGREQYF	TGCAGCGTTGAAGTAGGGGGAGGGAGGGAGCAGTACTTC
-	-	TRBV5-5	TRBJ2-4	CASSLEPGQNIQYF	TGTGCCAGCAGCTTGGAGCCGGGGCAAAACATTCAGTACTTC
few	-	TRBV29-1	TRBJ2-5	CSVDTLGTTQETQYF	TGCAGCGTTGATACCCTCGGGACAACCCAAGAGACCCAGTACTTC
-	TRBD1	TRBV4-1	TRBJ1-1	CASSQGGRSTEAFF	TGCGCCAGCTCCCAGGGGGGCAGATCCACTGAAGCTTTCTTT
-	TRBD1	TRBV2	TRBJ2-1	CASSPSGGAYNEQFF	TGTGCCAGCAGTCCCTCAGGGGGCGCCTACAATGAGCAGTTCTTC
-	-	TRBV28	TRBJ2-7	CASTDEGGISYEQYF	TGTGCCAGCACCGATGAGGGAGGCATCTCCTACGAGCAGTACTTC
few	-	TRBV6-6	TRBJ2-2	CASSYSEELFF	TGTGCCAGCAGTTACTCCGAGGAGCTGTTTTTT
-	-	TRBV10-2	TRBJ2-1	CASSESATGRGNEQFF	TGCGCCAGCAGTGAGTCGGCGACGGGCCGGGGGAATGAGCAGTTCTTC
few	-	TRBV7-2	TRBJ2-7	CASSSYYEQYF	TGTGCCAGCAGCTCGTATTACGAGCAGTACTTC
-	TRBD1	TRBV19	TRBJ2-7	CASSMISGQASYEQYF	TGTGCCAGTAGTATGATTTCGGGACAGGCCTCCTACGAGCAGTACTTC
-	TRBD2	TRBV5-6	TRBJ2-3	CASSLSGGAYTDTQYF	TGTGCCAGCAGCCTGAGCGGGGGGGCCTACACAGATACGCAGTATTTT